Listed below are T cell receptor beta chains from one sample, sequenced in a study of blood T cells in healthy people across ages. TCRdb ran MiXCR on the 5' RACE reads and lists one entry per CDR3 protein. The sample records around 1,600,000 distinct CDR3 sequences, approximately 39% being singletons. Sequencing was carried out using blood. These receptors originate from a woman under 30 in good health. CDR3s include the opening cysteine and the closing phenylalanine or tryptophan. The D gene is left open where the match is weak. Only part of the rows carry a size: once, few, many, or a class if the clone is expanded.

CASSARTSGGAADTQYF	TGCGCCAGCAGCGCCCGAACTAGCGGGGGGGCGGCAGATACGCAGTATTTT	few	TRBJ2-3	TRBV5-1	TRBD2	17
CASSGILRDEQFF	TGTGCCAGCAGTGGAATTCTCAGGGATGAGCAGTTCTTC	-	TRBJ2-1	TRBV25-1	-	13
CSASLREADTQYF	TGCAGTGCTAGTCTCCGGGAGGCAGATACGCAGTATTTT	-	TRBJ2-3	TRBV20-1	TRBD2	13
CASSPLGGWGTQYF	TGTGCCAGCAGCCCCCTTGGGGGTTGGGGTACGCAGTATTTT	-	TRBJ2-3	TRBV13	-	14
CASSYGETSDASTDTQYF	TGTGCCAGCAGTTACGGGGAAACTAGCGACGCTAGCACAGATACGCAGTATTTT	-	TRBJ2-3	TRBV27	TRBD2	18
CSVGGVTGGYEQYF	TGCAGCGTCGGGGGAGTGACAGGGGGCTACGAGCAGTACTTC	-	TRBJ2-7	TRBV29-1	TRBD1	14
CASSLANRGETQYF	TGCGCCAGCAGCTTGGCCAACAGAGGAGAGACCCAGTACTTC	-	TRBJ2-5	TRBV5-1	-	14
CASRTQGAYYGYTF	TGTGCCAGCAGGACCCAGGGGGCCTACTATGGCTACACCTTC	-	TRBJ1-2	TRBV28	TRBD1	14
CASSQKTTDTQYF	TGTGCCAGCAGCCAAAAGACCACAGATACGCAGTATTTT	few	TRBJ2-3	TRBV4-2	-	13
CSARDLTGYYGYTF	TGCAGTGCTAGAGACCTGACAGGGTACTATGGCTACACCTTC	-	TRBJ1-2	TRBV20-1	TRBD1	14
CASSQRGGINEQFF	TGTGCCAGCAGCCAACGCGGGGGTATCAATGAGCAGTTCTTC	few	TRBJ2-1	TRBV3-1	TRBD2	14
CASSPTVTSSYNEQFF	TGTGCCAGCTCTCCCACCGTGACAAGCTCCTACAATGAGCAGTTCTTC	-	TRBJ2-1	TRBV7-9	-	16
CASSPPGVPYEQYF	TGTGCCAGCAGCCCCCCGGGGGTTCCCTACGAGCAGTACTTC	-	TRBJ2-7	TRBV7-9	-	14
CSASLGYYGYTF	TGCAGTGCTAGCCTGGGATACTATGGCTACACCTTC	-	TRBJ1-2	TRBV20-1	-	12
CAISDPQDSGNTIYF	TGTGCCATCAGTGATCCTCAGGACTCTGGAAACACCATATATTTT	few	TRBJ1-3	TRBV10-3	-	15
CSVEVPGFGNGYTF	TGCAGCGTCGAAGTACCGGGATTCGGCAATGGCTACACCTTC	-	TRBJ1-2	TRBV29-1	-	14
CASSVQGKNSYNEQYF	TGTGCCAGCAGCGTCCAGGGCAAGAACTCCTACAATGAGCAGTACTTC	-	TRBJ2-7	TRBV9	-	16
CASSHAGTGVYEQYF	TGTGCCAGCAGCCACGCCGGGACAGGGGTCTACGAGCAGTACTTC	few	TRBJ2-7	TRBV6-6	TRBD1	15
CASSQDQQANTEAFF	TGCGCCAGCAGCCAAGATCAACAAGCGAACACTGAAGCTTTCTTT	-	TRBJ1-1	TRBV4-1	-	15
CASSLAGGHNEQFF	TGTGCCAGCAGCCTAGCGGGGGGCCACAATGAGCAGTTCTTC	many	TRBJ2-1	TRBV6-2/TRBV6-3	TRBD2	14
CASSLGHHVRNEKLFF	TGTGCCAGCAGTTTAGGACATCACGTTCGGAATGAAAAACTGTTTTTT	-	TRBJ1-4	TRBV27	-	16
CASSWADGRYEQYF	TGTGCCAGCAGCTGGGCCGACGGGAGATACGAGCAGTACTTC	few	TRBJ2-7	TRBV7-9	-	14
CASSTPAGATNEQFF	TGTGCCAGCAGTACCCCAGCGGGAGCCACTAATGAGCAGTTCTTC	few	TRBJ2-1	TRBV27	TRBD2	15
CASSSHRTYEQFF	TGTGCCAGCAGTTCCCACAGAACCTACGAGCAGTTCTTC	-	TRBJ2-1	TRBV6-5	-	13
CASSLTGTHSGNTIYF	TGTGCCAGCAGTCTTACCGGGACCCACTCTGGAAACACCATATATTTT	-	TRBJ1-3	TRBV6-5	-	16
CASSLGLGRGYNEQFF	TGTGCCAGCAGCTTGGGGCTAGGCAGGGGCTACAATGAGCAGTTCTTC	few	TRBJ2-1	TRBV7-8	-	16
CASSLGDSAFYEQYF	TGTGCCAGCAGTTTAGGGGACTCGGCCTTCTACGAGCAGTACTTC	-	TRBJ2-7	TRBV27	-	15
CASSRKQGGGHQPQHF	TGTGCCAGCTCCCGGAAACAGGGGGGTGGGCATCAGCCCCAGCATTTT	-	TRBJ1-5	TRBV18	TRBD1	16
CASSPDRNTGELFF	TGTGCCAGCAGTCCGGACAGGAACACCGGGGAGCTGTTTTTT	many	TRBJ2-2	TRBV12-3/TRBV12-4	-	14
CASSLDGGGLTDTQYF	TGTGCCAGCAGCTTAGATGGAGGGGGACTCACAGATACGCAGTATTTT	-	TRBJ2-3	TRBV11-3	-	16
CASSLSENYEQYF	TGTGCCAGCAGTTTATCGGAGAACTACGAGCAGTACTTC	few	TRBJ2-7	TRBV27	-	13
CASSLVGRGMAKNIQYF	TGTGCCAGCAGCTTAGTTGGTCGGGGGATGGCCAAAAACATTCAGTACTTC	few	TRBJ2-4	TRBV7-2	-	17
CSVSEAGPYNEQFF	TGCAGCGTTAGCGAAGCGGGGCCCTACAATGAGCAGTTCTTC	-	TRBJ2-1	TRBV29-1	TRBD2	14
CASSPPGQTMNTEAFF	TGTGCCAGCTCACCACCGGGACAAACCATGAACACTGAAGCTTTCTTT	few	TRBJ1-1	TRBV18	-	16
CASSLSGRRFYEQYF	TGTGCCAGCAGTTTATCCGGCAGAAGATTTTACGAGCAGTACTTC	-	TRBJ2-7	TRBV28	-	15
CASSYSGPLHEQFF	TGTGCCAGCAGTTACTCGGGCCCACTCCATGAGCAGTTCTTC	-	TRBJ2-1	TRBV6-5	-	14